This T cell receptor beta chain was captured by sequencing in a study of blood T cell repertoires in COVID-19. The germline V gene has CDR1 SGHRS and CDR2 YFSETQ. The CDR3 spans 14 residues. With 0 bases removed from V and 6 bases from J, the gap between germline ends came to 9 bases. The protocol was immunoSEQ multiplex PCR, while the TCRdb copy is restricted to in-frame clones and leaves out a portion. Altogether a few hundred thousand clones are present, 85% to 90% being singletons, with the ten largest covering 8% to 10%. This receptor was identified in a man aged 35 to 55 who had recovered from COVID-19. The chain joins TRBV5-1 to TRBJ2-2; possibly TRBD2 for D (5 bases). The sequencing sample was made of PBMCs or T cells enriched from blood (not recorded which). The chain's CDR3 is CASSLAEGAGELFF. The CDR3 DNA sequence: TGCGCCAGCAGCTTGGCCGAGGGCGCCGGGGAGCTGTTTTTT.